A selection of T cell receptor beta chains follows, all from one sample in a study of cytomegalovirus exposure and HLA in healthy donors. TCRdb keeps only in-frame clones here, not all; method: immunoSEQ multiplex PCR. The sample yields about 64,000 clones, 85% to 95% seen once. The sample was PBMCs. These TCRs come from a woman aged 18 to 35 in good health and CMV-seropositive. The CDR3 runs from the conserved cysteine through the conserved F or W. D genes are given only for firm matches. For some rows the clone size is stated as once, few or many, or as a class when expanded; others skip it.

clone_size	cdr3_length	v_call	d_call	j_call	cdr3_aa	cdr3_nt
.	16	TRBV19	.	TRBJ1-5	CASSMAGGTSSQPQHF	TGTGCCAGTAGTATGGCGGGGGGAACCTCGAGTCAGCCCCAGCATTTT
.	15	TRBV5-5	.	TRBJ2-2	CASSYRGRNTGELFF	TGTGCCAGCAGCTATAGGGGAAGGAACACCGGGGAGCTGTTTTTT
.	17	TRBV19	TRBD1	TRBJ1-5	CASSIWTGVRSNQPQHF	TGTGCCAGTAGTATATGGACAGGGGTACGGAGCAATCAGCCCCAGCATTTT
.	16	TRBV13	.	TRBJ2-7	CASAAALGGASYEQYF	TGTGCCAGCGCGGCGGCGCTTGGCGGAGCCTCCTACGAGCAGTACTTC
.	13	TRBV14	TRBD1	TRBJ1-2	CASSHRDRDGYTF	TGTGCCAGCAGCCACCGGGACAGGGATGGCTACACCTTC
.	19	TRBV28	TRBD2	TRBJ2-5	CASSLDGTSGRVPGETQYF	TGTGCCAGCAGTTTAGATGGGACTAGCGGGAGGGTCCCGGGGGAGACCCAGTACTTC
medium-sized	12	TRBV19	.	TRBJ1-1	CASSMGGTEAFF	TGTGCCAGTAGTATGGGGGGGACTGAAGCTTTCTTT
.	14	TRBV7-8	TRBD1	TRBJ1-1	CASSAPTGDTEAFF	TGTGCCAGCAGCGCGCCTACAGGGGACACTGAAGCTTTCTTT
.	12	TRBV13	.	TRBJ1-4	CASSLETEELFF	TGTGCCAGCAGCTTAGAAACGGAGGAACTGTTTTTT
.	15	TRBV11-3	TRBD1	TRBJ2-1	CASSSDRDSYNEQFF	TGTGCCAGCAGCTCCGACAGGGACTCCTACAATGAGCAGTTCTTC
.	13	TRBV18	TRBD2	TRBJ2-7	CASSPGLDYEQYF	TGTGCCAGCTCACCTGGACTAGACTACGAGCAGTACTTC
.	15	TRBV30	.	TRBJ1-6	CAWSVAPLGGSPLHF	TGTGCCTGGAGTGTAGCACCGTTGGGAGGATCACCCCTCCACTTT
.	13	TRBV11-2	.	TRBJ2-5	CASSLNPSGTQYF	TGTGCCAGCAGCTTAAACCCATCGGGGACCCAGTACTTC
.	22	TRBV19	TRBD1	TRBJ2-3	CASTPIGGQGPVGWRSTDTQYF	TGTGCCAGTACTCCCATAGGGGGACAGGGGCCAGTGGGATGGCGAAGCACAGATACGCAGTATTTT
.	14	TRBV7-3	TRBD1	TRBJ1-1	CASRLTGQAIEAFF	TGTGCCAGCAGGCTAACGGGACAGGCCATCGAAGCTTTCTTT
few	13	TRBV4-3	.	TRBJ1-1	CASSQTGNTEAFF	TGCGCCAGCAGCCAGACAGGGAACACTGAAGCTTTCTTT
.	14	TRBV18	TRBD2	TRBJ2-5	CASSPTGGPETQYF	TGTGCCAGCTCACCAACGGGGGGGCCGGAGACCCAGTACTTC
once	16	TRBV6-7	.	TRBJ2-3	CASSYRRGGNTDTQYF	TGTGCCAGCAGTTACCGGAGGGGGGGAAACACAGATACGCAGTATTTT
.	14	TRBV4-3	.	TRBJ1-2	CASSQEVGGYGYTF	TGCGCCAGCAGCCAAGAAGTGGGCGGGTATGGCTACACCTTC
.	16	TRBV6-6	TRBD2	TRBJ2-5	CASRGTSGSRQETQYF	TGTGCCAGCAGGGGGACTAGCGGGAGTCGACAAGAGACCCAGTACTTC
.	16	TRBV9	TRBD1	TRBJ1-6	CASSAAPGTDNSPLHF	TGTGCCAGCAGCGCAGCACCCGGGACAGATAATTCACCCCTCCACTTT